Below, one T cell receptor beta chain is given with its context. Its target is unknown. Germline V gives CDR1 MGHRA, CDR2 YSYEKL. V lost 5 bases, J lost 8 bases, and 21 bases stayed unmatched. The length of the CDR3 is 19 residues. The data were taken from a study of cytotoxic CD8 clonotypes in ibrutinib-treated CLL. Study-wide context: The taking of response samples occurred after a median about 12 months of treatment, with a range of 6 to 36.

Study outcomes and limitations: Clonality went up at ibrutinib response and then declined back toward baseline at progression. Under treatment, the uncommon public clonotypes either contracted or remained stable. Circulating CD8+ T-cell counts were tracked by baseline clonality, which exceeded that of age-matched healthy donors.

Assay: immunoSEQ multiplex PCR; the TCRdb copy retains only in-frame clones and omits some. The sample holds about 44,000 clones, under 75% seen once. Sequencing was performed on PBMCs, taken after 12 months of ibrutinib treatment. The source is a human donor with chronic lymphocytic leukemia. This rearrangement joins TRBV4-1 to TRBJ1-3; 10 bases are shared with TRBD1. CDR3: CASSASRARTRQGADTIYF. CDR3 nucleotide sequence: TGCGCCAGCAGCGCCTCCCGGGCGAGGACAAGACAGGGGGCGGACACCATATATTTT.